Included here is one T cell receptor (beta chain) sequence, with context. Its cognate antigen is unknown. This CDR3 comprises 14 residues. The germline V gene encodes CDR1 SNHLY and CDR2 FYNNEI. V was clipped by 10 bases and J by 5 bases; unmatched bases: 13. This record comes from a study of Graves' ophthalmopathy and Graves' hyperthyroidism. Study-wide findings and caveats: Most thyroid clonotypes expanded beyond 0.001 frequency were also found in blood.

For repertoire sequencing, the TCR beta CDR3 regions were amplified from RNA transcripts. In the first round, RT-PCR was carried out with HTBI primers, and a multiplex PCR formed the second round. One entry per CDR3 protein, called by TCRdb with MiXCR from the multiplex PCR reads. The sample comprises some 1.1 million distinct CDR3 sequences, 35% to 45% of which are singletons, and 11% rests with the top ten. This clonotype originated in an adult man with Graves' hyperthyroidism. Sequencing was performed on peripheral blood or thyroid tissue (not recorded which). This sequence joins TRBV2 and TRBJ2-5; 7 positions agree with TRBD1. CDR3 nucleotides: TGTGCCACACAAACCCTGACAGGGAAGGAGACCCAGTACTTC. Amino acid sequence: CATQTLTGKETQYF.